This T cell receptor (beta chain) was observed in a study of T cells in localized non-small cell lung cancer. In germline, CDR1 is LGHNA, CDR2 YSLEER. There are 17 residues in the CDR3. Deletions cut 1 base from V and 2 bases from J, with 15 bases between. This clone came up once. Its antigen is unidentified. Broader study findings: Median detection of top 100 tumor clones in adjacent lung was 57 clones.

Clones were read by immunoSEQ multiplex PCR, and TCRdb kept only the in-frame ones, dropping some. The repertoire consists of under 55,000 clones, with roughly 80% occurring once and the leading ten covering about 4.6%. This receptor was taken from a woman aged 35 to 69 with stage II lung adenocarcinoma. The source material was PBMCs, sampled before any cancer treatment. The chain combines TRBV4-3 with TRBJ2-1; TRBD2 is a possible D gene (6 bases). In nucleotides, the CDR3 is TGCGCCAGCAGCCAAGTGGGTTCGGTAGCGGCCTACAATGAGCAGTTCTTC. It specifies CASSQVGSVAAYNEQFF.